A single T cell receptor (beta chain) is shown here with its context. From germline, CDR1 is MNHEY and CDR2 SVGAGI. V gave up 6 bases and J gave up 3 bases, with 9 bases separating them. The CDR3 covers 13 residues. This sample was taken from a study of blood T cell repertoires in COVID-19. Study-level information: Donors in the United States, Italy and Spain gave samples during acute or convalescent COVID-19.

Sequencing was performed with immunoSEQ multiplex PCR; in TCRdb, only in-frame clones are kept and a portion is missing. This table has 110,000 or so clones, over 75% appearing once. This TCR came from a woman aged 70 to 79 who had recovered from COVID-19. Sequencing input: peripheral blood. The chain recombines TRBV6-5 with TRBJ1-5; D gene uncertain. This CDR3 reads CASRPGLNQPQHF. The CDR3 DNA reads TGTGCCAGCAGACCCGGACTCAATCAGCCCCAGCATTTT.